The next 4 T cell receptor beta chains were all read from a single sample in a study of blood T cells in healthy people across ages. A second PCR, run for roughly 7 to 12 cycles, used a sample-barcoded 5' primer plus a J-beta primer mix. TCRdb re-derived calls from the 5' RACE reads in MiXCR, one entry per CDR3 protein. The sample shows 700,000 to 1,000,000 distinct CDR3 sequences, roughly 44% of them seen only once. Input material: blood. These receptors came from a man aged 60-69 years in good health.

V usage is TRBV30 and J usage is TRBJ2-1; no clear D. In germline, CDR1 is GTSNPN, CDR2 SVGIG (reference sequence). This CDR3 is built from 12 residues. V gave up 2 bases and J gave up 7 bases, with 9 bases separating them. The CDR3, as DNA: TGTGCCTGGAGTCAGCGAGGAAATGAGCAGTTCTTC. This sequence encodes CAWSQRGNEQFF.

The chain has TRBV4-1 and TRBJ2-5; 7 bases match TRBD2. Losses at the gene ends were 4 bases for V and 11 bases for J; bases not matched to a gene: 22. Looked up from germline, CDR1 is MGHRA and CDR2 is YSYEKL. This CDR3 contains 17 residues. The DNA for the CDR3 is TGCGCCAGCAGCCTAGGAGAGCGGGGAAGCTCCTACAATGAGCAGTACTTC. This translates into CASSLGERGSSYNEQYF.

This chain connects TRBV29-1 to TRBJ1-2; the match to TRBD1 covers 9 bases. Losses at the gene ends were 7 bases for V and 7 bases for J; bases not matched to a gene: 7. Per germline, CDR1 SQVTM and CDR2 ANQGSEA. The CDR3 loop spans 12 amino acids. The CDR3 nucleotides read TGCAGCGCCAGTACAGGGGGCGGTGGCTACACCTTC. Amino acid sequence: CSASTGGGGYTF.

The chain is built from TRBV12-5 and TRBJ1-2; maybe TRBD1 (5 bases). Trimming removed 1 base at V and 8 bases at J, with 26 bases between. Germline V gene lookup returns CDR1 LGHNT and CDR2 FRNRAP. The length of the CDR3 is 18 residues. The CDR3 loop reads CASGLEQTWGKALEGYTF. The CDR3 coding sequence is TGTGCTAGTGGTTTGGAGCAAACGTGGGGGAAAGCTCTTGAAGGCTACACCTTC.